This TCR beta chain was retrieved from a study of regulatory T cells in long-lasting Graves disease. Construction of TCR beta libraries relied on iRepertoire HTBI primers and on Arm-PCR targeting CDR3 regions. TCRdb called the multiplex PCR reads again in MiXCR, with one record for every CDR3 protein. The sample shows a few hundred thousand distinct CDR3 sequences, less than 25% of them seen only once. Germline V gives CDR1 SGHRS, CDR2 YFSETQ. With V trimmed by 2 bases and J by 11 bases, 20 bases remained unmatched. The CDR3 runs to 18 residues. Study-level points and caveats: Persistent cases of Graves' showed reduced TCR diversity relative to newly diagnosed patients. A limited number of samples was an acknowledged limitation. The study found persistent patients shared more public clonotypes (around 2,500) than new patients (about 990). There were preferences for TRBV28, TRBJ1-2 and TRBJ2-5 in persistent disease.

Time point of the sample: persistent/refractory GD, antithyroid drugs over 5 years with positive TRAb. From PBMCs, RNA was extracted and then used to make the TCR library. As for this clonotype: Antigen unknown.

This sequence was found in a female donor with Graves disease. This chain uses TRBV5-1 with TRBJ2-3; 10 bases align to TRBD1. Sequencing used peripheral blood mononuclear cells (PBMCs), obtained when the disease was refractory, from a patient treated with antithyroid drugs. The CDR3 here is CASSLFFGTGAFWMKQYF. The DNA for the CDR3 is TGCGCCAGCAGCTTATTCTTCGGGACAGGGGCGTTCTGGATGAAGCAGTATTTT.